The clone carrying this TCR beta chain was recorded a few times. MiXCR was used by TCRdb to re-call the PCR reads. Altogether approximately 7,700 clones are present, roughly 24% being singletons, with the ten largest covering about 16%. This specimen comes from a study of metastatic and nonmetastatic thyroid tumors. Germline V gives CDR1 MNHNS, CDR2 SASEGT. The V segment lost 2 bases and the J segment 3 bases; nucleotides outside the gene matches: 7. The CDR3 covers 15 residues. Nobody among the patients had been given any treatment before thyroid surgery. The chain has TRBV6-1 and TRBJ2-7; TRBD1 aligns across 7 bases. This clonotype was obtained from a female donor with papillary thyroid cancer or a benign thyroid nodule (not recorded which). Some clones in this sample may be carry-over from other donors' samples. Source material: tumor tissue. The CDR3 region is CASSEYVGGIYEQYF. CDR3 sequence (DNA): TGTGCCAGCAGTGAATATGTAGGGGGCATCTACGAGCAGTACTTC.